This T cell receptor beta chain was sequenced for a study of CD8 T cells in ankylosing spondylitis (dated by TCRdb to about 2017). A note on the overall study: To find TCR variants linked to disease, the study profiled T cell receptor beta repertoires in ankylosing spondylitis patients and healthy donors. The whole study cohort included 108 healthy donors and 25 ankylosing spondylitis patients. Samples of peripheral blood were taken, and for ankylosing spondylitis patients, synovial fluid was collected as well. Results and caveats for the whole study, not just this receptor: Some TCR beta motif variants had previously been reported in synovial fluid and blood of reactive arthritis patients, which suggested common disease-initiation mechanisms. A CD8+ phenotype was shown by the disease-linked clones, which were found at relatively low frequencies in peripheral blood. Significant enrichment of the disease-linked clones was reported in matched synovial fluid samples from ankylosing spondylitis patients. A TCR beta motif made up of several highly homologous amino acid variants appeared to be characteristic of blood from ankylosing spondylitis patients.

Data came from an Illumina HiSeq 2500. Quantitative 5'-RACE with molecular barcodes was used to prepare TCR beta libraries. From the authors' description of their analysis: To identify disease-linked TCR variants, a new computational method was used, one built on a probabilistic model of VDJ rearrangement. TCRdb passed the public sequencing reads through fastp at Q25 and MiXCR, retaining productive beta sequences. For every CDR3 protein sequence, its rows merge into one entry that carries the most common genes and DNA. TCRdb's processing, not the authors', yielded these V and J calls. The sample data list about 96,000 distinct CDR3 sequences, and around 25% of these were observed just once. Roughly 60% of the sample comes from the top ten. With respect to this clonotype: The specificity of this receptor is unknown. Base qualities are missing; no much larger clone stands one base away.

Per the germline V gene (reference sequence), LGHDT is the CDR1 and YNNKEL is the CDR2. V was cut back by 0 bases and J by 1 base, leaving a gap of 8 bases between them. From the cysteine through the phenylalanine, the CDR3 covers 15 amino acids. Just CDR3 DNA is preserved here, 45 bases in frame from base 1. The rearrangement combines TRBV3-1 with TRBJ2-3; the D gene cannot be named for sure. The sequence derives from a male donor with ankylosing spondylitis or in good health (not recorded which). The source material was blood, either unsorted or a sorted T cell fraction (not recorded which). CDR3 reads: CASSQDVLRTDTQYF. The nucleotides are TGTGCCAGCAGCCAAGATGTGCTTCGCACAGATACGCAGTATTTT.